Listed below are T cell receptor beta chains from one sample, sequenced in a study of OX40 agonist ivuxolimab in advanced cancers. Clones were sequenced by immunoSEQ multiplex PCR, and TCRdb holds only the in-frame ones, with some missing. The sample holds around 62,000 clones, around nine tenths seen once. The specimen comprised CD4+ or CD8+ T cells sorted from blood, sampled in a trial of the OX40 agonist ivuxolimab. These TCRs come from an adult with an advanced solid tumor such as melanoma, head and neck, liver or kidney cancer. CDR3s include the opening cysteine and the closing phenylalanine or tryptophan. D genes are given only for firm matches. Expanded clones are given a class, and other clones once, few, many or no size at all.

v_call	clone_size	d_call	j_call	cdr3_nt	cdr3_aa
TRBV27	.	.	TRBJ1-4	TGTGCCAGCAGTTCGTGGGCAACTAATGAAAAACTGTTTTTT	CASSSWATNEKLFF
TRBV6-5	.	.	TRBJ1-1	TGTGCCAGCAGGTCAATACAGGGAGGAGGCACTGAAGCTTTCTTT	CASRSIQGGGTEAFF
TRBV2	.	.	TRBJ2-2	TGTGCCAGCAGAGCAGGGGGGGGAACCGGGGAGCTGTTTTTT	CASRAGGGTGELFF
TRBV9	.	.	TRBJ1-2	TGTGCCAGCGGGGGACGGGGGAAGTCTGGCTACACCTTC	CASGGRGKSGYTF
TRBV6-5	.	.	TRBJ2-7	TGTGCCAGCACCAGGAACTACGAGCAGTACTTC	CASTRNYEQYF
TRBV11-2	.	.	TRBJ2-2	TGTGCCAGCAGCTCGGGACCCACTGCCGGGGAGCTGTTTTTT	CASSSGPTAGELFF
TRBV6-1	.	.	TRBJ2-1	TGTGCCAGCAGCGAGACTACTTTAGAGCAGTTCTTC	CASSETTLEQFF
TRBV11-2	.	.	TRBJ1-5	TGTGCCAGCAGCGTCGGCGTGGGGGCGGGGGATAGCAATCAGCCCCAGCATTTT	CASSVGVGAGDSNQPQHF
TRBV18	.	.	TRBJ2-5	TGTGCCAGCTCACGGGCGATCCAAGAGACCCAGTACTTC	CASSRAIQETQYF
TRBV5-5	.	.	TRBJ1-4	TGTGCCAGCAGCTTGAATGGGGAGGGAGAAAAACTGTTTTTT	CASSLNGEGEKLFF
TRBV7-2	.	.	TRBJ2-7	TGTGCCAGCAGCTTAGATCTGGTAGTCTACGAGCAGTACTTC	CASSLDLVVYEQYF
TRBV18	.	TRBD1	TRBJ1-2	TGTGCCAGCTCACTGACAGGGCCTGACTACACCTTC	CASSLTGPDYTF
TRBV9	once	TRBD2	TRBJ2-1	TGTGCCAGCAGCAGATCCGGGACTAGCGGCAATGAGCAGTTCTTC	CASSRSGTSGNEQFF
TRBV7-9	.	TRBD1	TRBJ2-3	TGTGCCAGCAGCTTAGGGACAGGGTGGGATACGCAGTATTTT	CASSLGTGWDTQYF
TRBV9	.	TRBD1	TRBJ2-4	TGTGCCAGCAGCGTCCGGGACAGACAAAACATTCAGTACTTC	CASSVRDRQNIQYF
TRBV28	once	.	TRBJ2-3	TGTGCCAGCAGTTTTAAGGGCCCCAGCACAGATACGCAGTATTTT	CASSFKGPSTDTQYF
TRBV11-2	.	TRBD2	TRBJ2-7	TGTGCCAGCAGCTGGACTAGCGGGAGGGACGAGCAGTACTTC	CASSWTSGRDEQYF
TRBV28	.	TRBD2	TRBJ2-1	TGTGCCAGCAGTACTCGGACTAGCGGGAGGGCTGAGCAGTTCTTC	CASSTRTSGRAEQFF
TRBV2	.	TRBD1	TRBJ2-5	TGTGCCAGCAGCCGATTGACAGGGCAAGAGACCCAGTACTTC	CASSRLTGQETQYF
TRBV7-9	few	TRBD2	TRBJ2-2	TGTGCCAGCAGCCCATCAAGGCAGCGGGAGGGCACCGGGGAGCTGTTTTTT	CASSPSRQREGTGELFF
TRBV9	.	.	TRBJ2-1	TGTGCCAGCAGCGTAGTCGGGGGAGAGCCGGGCGAGCAGTTCTTC	CASSVVGGEPGEQFF
TRBV5-4	.	TRBD1	TRBJ2-3	TGTGCCAGCAGCTTTGACCCCGAACAGGGGGCATCTGATACGCAGTATTTT	CASSFDPEQGASDTQYF
TRBV6-6	.	.	TRBJ2-3	TGTGCCAGCAGTTACCAAGGCCCAGATACGCAGTATTTT	CASSYQGPDTQYF
TRBV30	.	.	TRBJ2-3	TGTGCCTGGACGAAACGGGGTAATACGCAGTATTTT	CAWTKRGNTQYF
TRBV6-1	few	.	TRBJ2-3	TGTGCCAGCAGTGAAGGGCAGGGGTTAATTAATACGCAGTATTTT	CASSEGQGLINTQYF
TRBV7-9	.	TRBD1	TRBJ1-2	TGTGCCAGCACCGAGACAGGGTTGGCCTTTAACTATGGCTACACCTTC	CASTETGLAFNYGYTF
TRBV19	.	.	TRBJ1-1	TGTGCCAGTACGTACGAGTGGGACACTGAAGCTTTCTTT	CASTYEWDTEAFF
TRBV28	.	.	TRBJ2-7	TGTGCCAGCATCAAAAACTCGTACGAGCAGTACTTC	CASIKNSYEQYF
TRBV9	.	.	TRBJ2-7	TGTGCCAGCAGCGCCTCGATTGGAGAGCGCGAGCAGTACTTC	CASSASIGEREQYF
TRBV4-3	.	.	TRBJ2-1	TGCGCCAGCAGCCAAGAGCGCTTCAGTGAGCAGTTCTTC	CASSQERFSEQFF
TRBV6-1	.	.	TRBJ2-7	TGTGCCAGCAGCTCTACTATAGGGTACGAGCAGTACTTC	CASSSTIGYEQYF
TRBV6-5	.	TRBD2	TRBJ2-3	TGTGCCAGCAGTTCGATTTTGGGAGGGGATACGCAGTATTTT	CASSSILGGDTQYF
TRBV7-2	.	TRBD2	TRBJ2-3	TGTGCCAGCAGCTTAGTTCCGGGAGGGGGAGATACGCAGTATTTT	CASSLVPGGGDTQYF
TRBV6-5	.	.	TRBJ2-7	TGTGCCAGCAGTTTGATCGGGACAAGGTCCTACGAGCAGTACTTC	CASSLIGTRSYEQYF
TRBV28	.	TRBD2	TRBJ2-1	TGTGCCAGCAGTTCGCTAGCGGGAGATCGGTACAATGAGCAGTTCTTC	CASSSLAGDRYNEQFF
TRBV5-1	.	.	TRBJ2-6	TGCGCCAGCAGCTTGGATTTATTAGCCCTCTCTGGGGCCAACGTCCTGACTTTC	CASSLDLLALSGANVLTF
TRBV9	.	.	TRBJ1-1	TGTGCCAGAAGTCCGGGACCCCAAGCTTTCTTT	CARSPGPQAFF
TRBV7-3	.	.	TRBJ1-5	TGTGCCAGCAGCTTACAACGACTTAATAGCAATCAGCCCCAGCATTTT	CASSLQRLNSNQPQHF
TRBV6-5	.	.	TRBJ1-6	TGTGCCAGCAGTTACCTCGGTCAGGCTAATTCACCCCTCCACTTT	CASSYLGQANSPLHF
TRBV6-4	.	.	TRBJ2-2	TGTGCCAGCAGTGAGACGAACACCGGGGAGCTGTTTTTT	CASSETNTGELFF
TRBV14	.	TRBD2	TRBJ2-7	TGTGCCAGCAGCGGCGGGAGGGCCTTCGAGCAGTACTTC	CASSGGRAFEQYF
TRBV7-3	.	.	TRBJ2-3	TGTGCCAGCAGCGCGGTAGTGGCAGATACGCAGTATTTT	CASSAVVADTQYF
TRBV28	.	.	TRBJ2-5	TGTGCCAGCTCCTGGGGACCTCAAGAGACCCAGTACTTC	CASSWGPQETQYF
TRBV20-1	.	.	TRBJ2-7	TGCAGTGCCCCGAGTTCCTACGAGCAGTACTTC	CSAPSSYEQYF
TRBV5-6	.	.	TRBJ2-7	TGTGCCAGCAGCTTACATGGCGTGCACGAGCAGTACTTC	CASSLHGVHEQYF
TRBV7-9	.	TRBD2	TRBJ2-1	TGTGCCAGCAAGCTCCTGGGACTAGCGGATGAGCAGTTCTTC	CASKLLGLADEQFF
TRBV30	.	.	TRBJ1-1	TGTGCCTGGACCCCTTATCGACGTCCGATCACTGAAGCTTTCTTT	CAWTPYRRPITEAFF
TRBV11-2	.	TRBD1	TRBJ1-3	TGTGCCAGCAGCTTAGGAGACAGGGTAACTGGAAACACCATATATTTT	CASSLGDRVTGNTIYF
TRBV5-1	.	.	TRBJ2-1	TGCGCCAGCAGCTCCCAGGGCGGGGGCTTCAATGAGCAGTTCTTC	CASSSQGGGFNEQFF
TRBV6-1	.	.	TRBJ2-2	TGTGCCAGCTCTTTGGGGGGCGGGGAGCTGTTTTTT	CASSLGGGELFF
TRBV6-5	.	.	TRBJ1-5	TGTGCCAGCAGTACAGGGAGCAATCAGCCCCAGCATTTT	CASSTGSNQPQHF
TRBV11-2	.	.	TRBJ2-5	TGTGCCAGCAGCTTAGAACAGTCGGAGACCCAGTACTTC	CASSLEQSETQYF
TRBV7-2	.	.	TRBJ2-1	TGTGCCAGCAGCTTTAGGTGGAGCTCCTACAATGAGCAGTTCTTC	CASSFRWSSYNEQFF
TRBV7-2	once	.	TRBJ2-2	TGTGCCAGCAGCCGGTCTACCACCGGGGAGCTGTTTTTT	CASSRSTTGELFF
TRBV5-6	.	.	TRBJ1-2	TGTGCCAGCAGCTTCGGGCGGCGGTGGGATGGCTACACCTTC	CASSFGRRWDGYTF
TRBV29-1	.	.	TRBJ2-1	TGCAGCGTAGACCCGGGACCAAGCTCCTACAATGAGCAGTTCTTC	CSVDPGPSSYNEQFF
TRBV9	.	TRBD1	TRBJ1-4	TGTGCCAGCAGCGCGCAAGGGACAGGCCTTGAAAAACTGTTTTTT	CASSAQGTGLEKLFF
TRBV28	.	.	TRBJ1-4	TGTGCCAGCAGCACCGGGGGCCCGAATGAAAAACTGTTTTTT	CASSTGGPNEKLFF
TRBV18	.	.	TRBJ1-2	TGTGCCAGCTCACCAGGATCCACAGGAGACTATGGCTACACCTTC	CASSPGSTGDYGYTF